These 28 T cell receptor beta chains were all obtained from the same sample, sequenced in a study of shared clonotypes between healthy human individuals. The data were produced by immunoSEQ multiplex PCR, yet TCRdb's version contains in-frame clones alone and is incomplete. The repertoire holds about 2.1 million clones, about 93% seen once, with approximately 1.7% in the top ten. CD45RO-negative CD8 cells positively selected for CCR7 made up the naive population, which excluded terminally differentiated effector memory CD45RA+ cells. The specimen sequenced was naive CD8+ T cells from PBMCs. The receptors shown here come from a man between 18 and 29 years old in good health. Some clones in this sample may be carry-over from other donors' samples.

This clone appeared a single time. Other DNA sequences of this sample code for an identical CDR3. This chain uses TRBV4-2 with TRBJ2-7; D unresolved. The germline CDR1 and CDR2 sequences are LGHNA and YNFKEQ. The CDR3 has 13 residues. V was pared by 0 bases and J by 5 bases, with 8 bases between. The CDR3 protein is CASSQDGLNEQYF. The DNA for the CDR3 is TGTGCCAGCAGCCAAGATGGGTTGAACGAGCAGTACTTC.

The chain links TRBV5-1 to TRBJ1-2, with no clear D. The CDR3 spans 14 residues. In germline, CDR1 is SGHRS, CDR2 YFSETQ. The V end lost 0 bases, the J end lost 3 bases, and 9 bases lay between the germline ends. The CDR3 coding sequence is TGCGCCAGCAGCTTGGAGCGGCAGTACTATGGCTACACCTTC. Translating it yields CASSLERQYYGYTF.

The chain recombines TRBV7-6 with TRBJ2-3, with 12 bases that match TRBD2. V shed 3 bases and J 6 bases; nucleotides not matched to a gene: 13. Germline V gene data show CDR1 as SGHVS and CDR2 as FNYEAQ. The length of the CDR3 is 18 residues. Here the CDR3 DNA reads TGTGCCAGCAGCTTCTTGACTAGCGGGAGTTTAACGCGGGATACGCAGTATTTT. Residues: CASSFLTSGSLTRDTQYF.

The genes are TRBV6-5 and TRBJ1-1; D not certain. The germline V gene has CDR1 MNHEY and CDR2 SVGAGI. The CDR3 sequence is 13 residues long. The V gene lost 0 bases and the J gene lost 6 bases, with 8 bases spanning the gap. This CDR3 reads CASSYSVSAEAFF. The CDR3 DNA follows: TGTGCCAGCAGTTACTCCGTTTCCGCTGAAGCTTTCTTT.

The rearrangement links TRBV28 to TRBJ2-7; 8 positions agree with TRBD2. This CDR3 region has 19 residues. Germline CDR1 is MDHEN and CDR2 is SYDVKM. With V trimmed by 0 bases and J by 3 bases, 16 bases remained unmatched. DNA of the CDR3: TGTGCCAGCAGTTTATGGCGGGAAAAAAGCGGGAGTGAGGGCTACGAGCAGTACTTC. Encoded protein: CASSLWREKSGSEGYEQYF.

This clone came up once. CDR3 in amino acids: CASSLLSPYEQYF. In DNA, the CDR3 is TGTGCCAGCAGTCTCCTCAGTCCCTACGAGCAGTACTTC. The rearrangement links TRBV27 to TRBJ2-7; D gene uncertain. The CDR3 is made up of 13 amino acids. V was pared by 5 bases and J by 2 bases, with 10 bases between. Germline V gene data show CDR1 as MNHEY and CDR2 as SMNVEV (reference sequence).

The gene calls are TRBV27 and TRBJ1-1; D is perhaps TRBD1 (6 bases). V lost 4 bases and J 6 bases, leaving 21 bases between the germline ends. Looked up from germline, CDR1 is MNHEY and CDR2 is SMNVEV (reference sequence). The CDR3 has 16 residues. The CDR3, as DNA: TGTGCCAGCAGTTCTACCGACACAGGGATGCGGTCTGAAGCTTTCTTT. This translates into CASSSTDTGMRSEAFF.

The rearrangement uses TRBV27 and TRBJ2-1, with D possibly being TRBD2 (5 bases). The CDR3 is 16 amino acids. Germline V gene data show CDR1 as MNHEY and CDR2 as SMNVEV (reference sequence). Trimming removed 5 bases from V and 7 bases from J, with 21 bases in between. The CDR3 DNA reads TGTGCCAGCAGTCAGCCATCCGGGCTCCGGAGGAATGAGCAGTTCTTC. It codes for CASSQPSGLRRNEQFF.

The chain employs TRBV7-8 and TRBJ1-4, with D maybe TRBD1 (6 bases). V was pared by 4 bases and J by 2 bases, with 17 bases between. CDR1 SGHVS and CDR2 FQNEAQ come from the germline V gene. The CDR3 contains 17 residues. The CDR3 here is CASSSVRWGATNEKLFF. The CDR3 coding sequence is TGTGCCAGCAGCTCCGTTAGGTGGGGGGCGACTAATGAAAAACTGTTTTTT. The entire variable domain, with the rest obtained from reference TRBV7-8 and TRBJ1-4, is as follows: GAGVSQSPRYKVAKRGQDVALRCDPISGHVSLFWYQQALGQGPEFLTYFQNEAQLDKSGLPSDRFFAERPEGSVSTLKIQRTQQEDSAVYLCASSSVRWGATNEKLFFGSGTQLSVL.

This clone is a singleton in its sample. Other DNA sequences in this sample translate to the same CDR3. The chain has TRBV10-3 and TRBJ2-7, with D perhaps being TRBD1 or TRBD2 (5 bases each). Trimming took off 4 bases at V and 2 bases at J, with 9 bases between the two ends. Germline V CDR1 and CDR2: ENHRY, SYGVKD. The CDR3 length is 13 residues. The DNA of the CDR3 is TGTGCCATCAGTGGGGACCGACCCTACGAGCAGTACTTC. This sequence encodes CAISGDRPYEQYF.

The V call is TRBV6-6, the J call TRBJ1-1; unclear D gene. Deletions cut 2 bases from V and 6 bases from J, with 13 bases between. Germline CDR1 is MNHNY and CDR2 is SVGAGI (reference sequence). The CDR3 runs 14 residues. The CDR3 loop reads CASSYVGSSAEAFF. The CDR3 nucleotides are TGTGCCAGCAGTTACGTGGGAAGTTCGGCTGAAGCTTTCTTT.

The V and J genes are TRBV7-9 and TRBJ2-5, with TRBD2 matching over 14 bases. CDR3 length equals 15 residues. V shed 4 bases, J shed 3 bases, and the junction held 1 base outside the gene matches. CDR1 SEHNR and CDR2 FQNEAQ come from the germline V gene (reference sequence). The CDR3 DNA sequence: TGTGCCAGCAGCTCGGGACTAGCGGGAGAAGAGACCCAGTACTTC. This translates into CASSSGLAGEETQYF.

This clone has just one count. The chain joins TRBV21-1 to TRBJ1-3. TRBV21-1 represents a pseudogene. This CDR3 is 15 amino acids long. The CDR3 protein is CASSVDLRSRNTIYF. The DNA for the CDR3 is TGTGCCAGCAGCGTCGACTTGAGATCTAGAAACACCATATATTTT.

The J gene is TRBJ1-2, the V gene TRBV30; 9 bases align to TRBD1. Trimming at V came to 1 base and at J to 1 base, leaving 10 bases not matched to a gene. Germline loops: CDR1 GTSNPN, CDR2 SVGIG (reference sequence). The CDR3 extends over 17 amino acids. The CDR3 protein is CAWSGWTGDFGNYGYTF. The CDR3 DNA is TGTGCCTGGAGTGGATGGACAGGGGATTTTGGTAACTATGGCTACACCTTC.

This clone was seen a single time. The V call is TRBV11-2, the J call TRBJ1-4; perhaps TRBD1 as D (5 bases). Germline V CDR1 and CDR2: SGHAT, FQNNGV. The CDR3 consists of 17 residues. Trimming removed 1 base at V and 0 bases at J, with 12 bases between. The CDR3 nucleotides are TGTGCCAGCAGCTTAGTGGGGACGGGGGCAACTAATGAAAAACTGTTTTTT. Residues: CASSLVGTGATNEKLFF.

The J gene is TRBJ2-7, the V gene TRBV15, with D hard to call. CDR1 and CDR2 from the germline V gene are LNHNV and YYDKDF (reference sequence). The CDR3 has 15 amino acids. V gave up 2 bases and J gave up 3 bases, with 14 bases separating them. The DNA for the CDR3 is TGTGCCACCAGCAGACCCCTTTACGGCGTCTACGAGCAGTACTTC. It is translated as CATSRPLYGVYEQYF. Complete variable domain (other parts from reference TRBV15 and TRBJ2-7): DAMVIQNPRYQVTQFGKPVTLSCSQTLNHNVMYWYQQKSSQAPKLLFHYYDKDFNNEADTPDNFQSRRPNTSFCFLDIRSPGLGDTAMYLCATSRPLYGVYEQYFGPGTRLTVT.

The genes are TRBV4-1 and TRBJ2-2; TRBD2 matches 7 bases. CDR1 and CDR2 from the germline V gene are MGHRA and YSYEKL. J lost 4 bases, V lost 4 bases, and 9 bases had no gene match. This CDR3 comprises 16 residues. The CDR3 nucleotides are TGCGCCAGCAGCCTCGTTGGCGGGAGTCTCACCGGGGAGCTGTTTTTT. Its protein is CASSLVGGSLTGELFF.

The chain joins TRBV4-3 to TRBJ1-1, with no clear D. This CDR3 contains 15 residues. CDR1 LGHNA and CDR2 YSLEER come from the germline V gene. V was pared by 0 bases and J by 2 bases, with 10 bases between. CDR3 sequence: CASSQDPSHNTEAFF. In DNA, the CDR3 is TGCGCCAGCAGCCAAGATCCCAGCCATAACACTGAAGCTTTCTTT.

The V and J genes are TRBV2 and TRBJ2-7; D possibly corresponds to TRBD2 (7 bases). CDR3 length equals 14 residues. V lost 2 bases to trimming and J lost 9 bases, with 17 bases between them. Germline V CDR1 and CDR2: SNHLY, FYNNEI. As DNA, the CDR3 is TGTGCCAGCAGTGAACCCGAGGGGGGGCGCGGGCAGTACTTC. Translation gives CASSEPEGGRGQYF.

This clone was seen a single time. J is TRBJ2-5 and V is TRBV10-2, with no clear D. From germline, CDR1 is WSHSY and CDR2 SAAADI. The V gene lost 6 bases and the J gene lost 1 base, with 12 bases spanning the gap. The CDR3 has 14 amino acids. CDR3 in amino acids: CASSLTDLQETQYF. CDR3 in DNA: TGCGCCAGCAGCCTAACTGACCTCCAAGAGACCCAGTACTTC.

The chain uses TRBV15 and TRBJ1-2, with D unresolved. CDR1 is LNHNV and CDR2 is YYDKDF in the germline V gene (reference sequence). The CDR3 has 15 amino acids. Trimming shortened V by 0 bases and J by 5 bases, and 13 bases separated the two germline ends. Here the CDR3 DNA reads TGTGCCACCAGCAGAGACCCATCGCACAGTTATGGCTACACCTTC. Its protein product is CATSRDPSHSYGYTF. The full variable domain, its missing parts supplied by reference TRBV15 and TRBJ1-2, is DAMVIQNPRYQVTQFGKPVTLSCSQTLNHNVMYWYQQKSSQAPKLLFHYYDKDFNNEADTPDNFQSRRPNTSFCFLDIRSPGLGDTAMYLCATSRDPSHSYGYTFGSGTRLTVV.

The chain recombines TRBV28 with TRBJ2-5; 14 bases agree with TRBD2. The CDR3 extends over 16 amino acids. Unmatched junction bases numbered 6, after V lost 5 bases and J lost 4 bases. CDR1 is MDHEN, CDR2 SYDVKM, per germline. CDR3 DNA sequence: TGTGCCAGCAGTGCTCGACTAGCGGGAGGGAGAGAGACCCAGTACTTC. Translating gives CASSARLAGGRETQYF.

This chain links TRBV19 with TRBJ2-3; 7 bases match TRBD2. CDR3 length: 13 amino acids. The germline V gene has CDR1 LNHDA and CDR2 SQIVND (reference sequence). With V trimmed by 6 bases and J by 1 base, 1 base remained unmatched. CDR3 residues: CASSRGGTDTQYF. In nucleotides, the CDR3 is TGTGCCAGTAGCCGGGGGGGCACAGATACGCAGTATTTT.

The V and J genes are TRBV27 and TRBJ1-1; TRBD1 matches 9 bases. V was pared by 6 bases and J by 3 bases, with 5 bases of the junction left unmatched. This CDR3 has 14 amino acids. Germline V gene lookup returns CDR1 MNHEY and CDR2 SMNVEV (reference sequence). The CDR3 DNA sequence: TGTGCCAGCAGACCTAGGACAGGGGACACTGAAGCTTTCTTT. This gives the protein CASRPRTGDTEAFF.

As regards this clone: This same CDR3 is encoded by further DNA sequences in the sample. The gene calls are TRBV7-9 and TRBJ2-7; D assignment may be TRBD1 or TRBD2 (6 bases each). Germline V CDR1 and CDR2: SEHNR, FQNEAQ (reference sequence). The V and J ends lost 3 bases and 3 bases respectively, with 12 bases between them. The CDR3 contains 14 residues. The CDR3 DNA sequence: TGTGCCAGCAGCTTGACAGGAGGGAGCTACGAGCAGTACTTC. It yields the protein CASSLTGGSYEQYF.

This sequence joins TRBV5-4 and TRBJ1-1; D remains unclear. Germline values: CDR1 SGHNT, CDR2 YYREEE (reference sequence). Trimming pared 5 bases from V and 3 bases from J, leaving 17 bases between. The CDR3 loop spans 15 amino acids. CDR3 region: CASSWMGLGYTEAFF. DNA for the CDR3: TGTGCCAGCAGTTGGATGGGTCTAGGTTACACTGAAGCTTTCTTT.

This clone appeared a single time. The V call is TRBV9, the J call TRBJ1-1, with D uncertain. V lost 0 bases and J lost 1, with 10 bases in between. The CDR3 runs to 15 residues. CDR1 is SGDLS and CDR2 is YYNGEE in the germline V gene. CDR3 DNA sequence: TGTGCCAGCAGCGTAGTGGGCAACTCGAACACTGAAGCTTTCTTT. Translated, it gives CASSVVGNSNTEAFF.

This chain uses TRBV29-1 with TRBJ2-1; the match to TRBD1 covers 9 bases. The V and J ends lost 3 bases and 12 bases, in that order; junction bases with no gene match: 12. The CDR3 covers 14 residues. Looked up from germline, CDR1 is SQVTM and CDR2 is ANQGSEA. CDR3 amino acids: CSVETRQGVGGQFF. DNA for the CDR3: TGCAGCGTTGAGACGCGACAGGGGGTAGGTGGGCAGTTCTTC.